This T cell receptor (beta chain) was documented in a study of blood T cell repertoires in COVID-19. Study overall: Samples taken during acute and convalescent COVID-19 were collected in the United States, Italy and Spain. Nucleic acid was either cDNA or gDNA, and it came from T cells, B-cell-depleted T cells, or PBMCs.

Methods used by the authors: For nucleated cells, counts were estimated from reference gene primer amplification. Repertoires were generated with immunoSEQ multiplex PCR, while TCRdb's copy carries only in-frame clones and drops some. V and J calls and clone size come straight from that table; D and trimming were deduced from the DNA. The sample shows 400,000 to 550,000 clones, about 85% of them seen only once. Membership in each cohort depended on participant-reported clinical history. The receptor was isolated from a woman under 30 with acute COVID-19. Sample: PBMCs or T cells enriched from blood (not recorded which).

CDR3 nucleotides: TGTGCCAGCAGACCCACACAGGGGTCACAGGGGACGTACAATGAGCAGTTCTTC. Translation gives CASRPTQGSQGTYNEQFF. The chain couples TRBV7-9 to TRBJ2-1; TRBD1 aligns across 7 bases. Per germline, CDR1 SEHNR and CDR2 FQNEAQ (reference sequence). With 6 bases clipped from V and 4 bases from J, the junction kept 18 bases outside the gene matches. The CDR3 is made up of 18 amino acids.